These 3 T cell receptor beta chains were all obtained from the same sample, sequenced in a study of T cell responses to AZD1222 COVID-19 vaccine. TCRdb's table, derived via immunoSEQ multiplex PCR, lists solely in-frame clones and lacks some. The repertoire holds about 140,000 clones, around 83% seen once, with around 5% in the top ten. Here the sequenced sample was peripheral blood, taken 28 days after the second AZD1222 dose. The origin of the receptors is an adult who received the AZD1222 COVID-19 vaccine.

The chain employs TRBV7-2 and TRBJ2-3, with D perhaps given as TRBD1 or TRBD2 (6 bases each). V was shortened by 3 bases and J by 5 bases, with 15 bases between the two germline ends. The germline CDR1 and CDR2 sequences are SGHTA and FQGNSA. The CDR3 extends over 15 amino acids. The CDR3 bases are TGTGCCAGCAGCTTCCTAGGGGGACTCTTAGATACGCAGTATTTT. Translation gives CASSFLGGLLDTQYF.

The chain uses TRBV7-2 and TRBJ2-2; D gene ambiguous. The CDR3 contains 15 residues. Between the trimmed V and J ends, which lost 5 bases and 1 base, there was a span of 11 bases. CDR1 SGHTA and CDR2 FQGNSA come from the germline V gene. This CDR3 is CASSPSALNTGELFF. The CDR3 bases are TGTGCCAGCAGCCCCAGTGCTCTGAACACCGGGGAGCTGTTTTTT.

The CDR3 DNA follows: TGTGCCAGCAGTTTATCCGGCAACTATGGCTACACCTTC. This sequence encodes CASSLSGNYGYTF. This chain joins TRBV12-3 or TRBV12-4 and TRBJ1-2; D is ambiguous. This CDR3 region has 13 residues. Trimming cost V 2 bases and J 2 bases, with 6 bases left between them.